One sample yielded the 21 T cell receptor beta chains listed below, sequenced in a study of yellow fever vaccine responses in identical twins. TCRdb re-called the RT-PCR reads through MiXCR, storing one row per CDR3 protein. Here the sample spans about 17,000 distinct CDR3 sequences, around two thirds being singletons. This material consisted of T cells from blood (PBMCs), unsorted or a sorted subset (not recorded which), taken before or after yellow fever vaccination (not recorded which). Every receptor here comes from a young woman who received the yellow fever vaccine.

V gene TRBV15 combines with J gene TRBJ1-1; TRBD1 aligns across 7 bases. With V trimmed by 4 bases and J by 2 bases, 7 bases remained unmatched. Germline V gene sequence: CDR1 LNHNV, CDR2 YYDKDF (reference sequence). The CDR3 is 15 residues long. The CDR3 sequence is CATSITQGFNTEAFF. The CDR3 DNA sequence: TGTGCCACCAGCATCACACAGGGGTTCAACACTGAAGCTTTCTTT.

The chain has TRBV7-9 and TRBJ2-2; 9 positions agree with TRBD1. V lost 5 bases to trimming and J lost 2 bases; unmatched junction nucleotides: 12. CDR3 length: 18 amino acids. Germline lookup yields CDR1 SEHNR and CDR2 FQNEAQ (reference sequence). In DNA, the CDR3 is TGTGCCAGCAGCAACCCCTGGGACAGGGCCTCTAACACCGGGGAGCTGTTTTTT. The encoded protein is CASSNPWDRASNTGELFF.

V usage is TRBV2 and J usage is TRBJ2-5; D remains unclear. The CDR3 is 13 residues long. V was shortened by 7 bases and J by 4 bases, with 13 bases between the two germline ends. Germline loops: CDR1 SNHLY, CDR2 FYNNEI. The CDR3 is CASMSTAPETQYF. CDR3 DNA: TGTGCCAGCATGAGCACAGCCCCAGAGACCCAGTACTTC.

This clonotype was counted between two and nine times. This chain links TRBV5-6 with TRBJ2-4, with D possibly matching TRBD1 (6 bases). The ends were cut back, 0 bases at V and 0 bases at J, with 16 bases in the middle. In germline, CDR1 is SGHDT, CDR2 YYEEEE. This CDR3 contains 18 residues. The DNA of the CDR3 is TGTGCCAGCAGCTTGGCCGAACAGGGCCTCCTAGCCAAAAACATTCAGTACTTC. Protein sequence: CASSLAEQGLLAKNIQYF.

The chain combines TRBV2 with TRBJ1-2; D not resolved. Trimming took off 0 bases at V and 4 bases at J, with 6 bases between the two ends. The CDR3 contains 13 residues. Germline loops: CDR1 SNHLY, CDR2 FYNNEI. CDR3 protein: CASSEALPYGYTF. CDR3 bases: TGTGCCAGCAGTGAAGCGCTTCCCTATGGCTACACCTTC.

This chain connects TRBV10-3 to TRBJ1-3, with unresolved D. CDR3 size: 16 residues. Germline V gives CDR1 ENHRY, CDR2 SYGVKD. V was shortened by 0 bases and J by 0 bases, with 9 bases between the two germline ends. The CDR3 DNA reads TGTGCCATCAGTGAGTCTGGACCGAGCTCTGGAAACACCATATATTTT. This encodes CAISESGPSSGNTIYF.

The V call is TRBV20-1, the J call TRBJ1-4, with D perhaps TRBD1 (5 bases). The V gene's germline CDR1 is DFQATT and CDR2 SNEGSKA (reference sequence). This CDR3 contains 16 residues. V was pared by 3 bases and J by 7 bases, with 21 bases between. The CDR3 DNA reads as TGCAGTGCTAGTCCCTCCTTTGGGGGAGTGAGTGAAAAACTGTTTTTT. This codes for CSASPSFGGVSEKLFF.

The rearrangement uses TRBV24-1 and TRBJ2-5; 8 bases align to TRBD1. Trimming cost V 4 bases and J 5 bases; bases outside gene matches: 8. Germline-derived CDR1 and CDR2 are KGHDR and SFDVKD. The CDR3 is made up of 15 amino acids. The CDR3 DNA reads as TGTGCCACCAGTGACCGCAGGGGGCGCGGGGAGACCCAGTACTTC. Protein sequence: CATSDRRGRGETQYF.

This clonotype was detected a few times. The rearrangement joins TRBV11-2 to TRBJ2-1, with 7 bases that match TRBD2. The CDR3 contains 16 residues. J gave up 8 bases and V 5 bases, and 15 bases lay outside the gene matches. The germline CDR1 and CDR2 sequences are SGHAT and FQNNGV. CDR3 loop: CASSPSGGGSWDEQFF. As DNA, the CDR3 is TGTGCCAGCAGCCCCTCAGGAGGCGGGAGCTGGGATGAGCAGTTCTTC. The variable domain in full, completed from reference TRBV11-2 and TRBJ2-1, reads EAGVAQSPRYKIIEKRQSVAFWCNPISGHATLYWYQQILGQGPKLLIQFQNNGVVDDSQLPKDRFSAERLKGVDSTLKIQPAKLEDSAVYLCASSPSGGGSWDEQFFGPGTRLTVL.

This clonotype was found a few times. This chain's CDR3 is CASRSSGTGPEQYF. In DNA form, the CDR3 reads TGTGCCAGCAGGTCCTCGGGGACAGGCCCCGAGCAGTACTTC. The chain links TRBV7-3 to TRBJ2-7; 8 positions match TRBD1. Germline values: CDR1 SGHTA, CDR2 FQGTGA. The CDR3 totals 14 residues. Trimming at V came to 6 bases and at J to 6 bases, leaving 10 bases not matched to a gene.

The table lists this clonotype with a few counts. The chain uses TRBV27 and TRBJ2-7; maybe TRBD2 (6 bases). V lost 5 bases to trimming and J lost 3 bases, with 20 bases between them. CDR1 and CDR2 (germline): MNHEY, SMNVEV (reference sequence). The length of the CDR3 is 16 residues. As DNA, the CDR3 is TGTGCCAGCAGTCCTCATACCGGGACTGCCTACTACGAGCAGTACTTC. Protein product: CASSPHTGTAYYEQYF.

The rearrangement links TRBV2 to TRBJ1-1; D is undetermined. The germline V gene has CDR1 SNHLY and CDR2 FYNNEI. The CDR3 covers 13 residues. Trimming removed 5 bases from V and 1 base from J, with 8 bases in between. CDR3 coding DNA: TGTGCCAGCAGTCGCACATGGAACACTGAAGCTTTCTTT. Translated: CASSRTWNTEAFF.

V gene TRBV4-2 combines with J gene TRBJ2-3, with 10 positions matching TRBD2. Trimming took 4 bases from V and 2 from J; bases not matched to a gene: 6. The CDR3 has 16 amino acids. Germline values: CDR1 LGHNA, CDR2 YNFKEQ. The CDR3 nucleotides are TGTGCCAGCAGCCTCCGGCTAGCGGGGGACACAGATACGCAGTATTTT. Residues: CASSLRLAGDTDTQYF.

In its sample, this clonotype was seen a few times. The chain joins TRBV29-1 to TRBJ2-1, with a tentative D call TRBD1 (5 bases). Trimming removed 7 bases at V and 7 bases at J, with 20 bases between. CDR1 and CDR2 (germline): SQVTM, ANQGSEA. There are 14 residues in the CDR3. CDR3 sequence: CSGRKGLDRNEQFF. The CDR3, as DNA: TGCAGCGGGCGCAAGGGGTTAGATAGGAATGAGCAGTTCTTC.

V is TRBV4-2 and J is TRBJ1-1, with a possible D match to TRBD1 (6 bases). This CDR3 is built from 15 residues. Germline V CDR1 and CDR2: LGHNA, YNFKEQ. V was pared by 0 bases and J by 7 bases, with 15 bases between. This chain's CDR3 is CASSQDWGRGDEAFF. CDR3 coding DNA: TGTGCCAGCAGCCAAGACTGGGGCAGGGGAGATGAAGCTTTCTTT.

The V gene is TRBV29-1, the J gene TRBJ2-7; TRBD2 agrees at 9 bases. This CDR3 contains 12 residues. Germline V gene sequence: CDR1 SQVTM, CDR2 ANQGSEA. Trimming cost V 7 bases and J 6 bases; bases outside gene matches: 7. This chain's CDR3 is CSARSGSSEQYF. The CDR3 DNA follows: TGCAGCGCACGTAGCGGGAGCTCCGAGCAGTACTTC.

The chain recombines TRBV15 with TRBJ2-7, with 7 bases aligning to TRBD2. With V trimmed by 5 bases and J by 7 bases, 14 bases remained unmatched. This CDR3 is 15 amino acids long. Germline V gene sequence: CDR1 LNHNV, CDR2 YYDKDF (reference sequence). The CDR3 loop reads CATSGGGLLGGEQYF. The CDR3 DNA reads as TGTGCCACCAGCGGGGGGGGACTACTCGGTGGGGAGCAGTACTTC.

The chain links TRBV5-5 to TRBJ2-5; a weak D match, TRBD2 (6 bases). Germline loops: CDR1 SGHKS, CDR2 YYEKEE (reference sequence). The CDR3 contains 15 residues. Trimming took off 1 base at V and 5 bases at J, with 15 bases between the two ends. CDR3 amino acids: CASSLIGGKGETQYF. The CDR3 bases are TGTGCCAGCAGCTTGATAGGCGGGAAAGGTGAGACCCAGTACTTC.

This clonotype was counted between two and nine times. The V and J genes are TRBV10-1 and TRBJ1-3; a weak D match, TRBD1 (5 bases). The V gene's germline CDR1 is WNHNN and CDR2 SYGVQD (reference sequence). The CDR3 sequence is 15 residues long. Trimming removed 3 bases from V and 4 bases from J, with 13 bases in between. For the CDR3, the DNA is TGCGCCAGCAGTGACGGCGGGACGCCCGGAAACACCATATATTTT. Residues: CASSDGGTPGNTIYF.

The rearrangement uses TRBV7-9 and TRBJ2-7; tentatively, D is TRBD1 (5 bases). V gave up 5 bases and J gave up 6 bases, with 20 bases separating them. The length of the CDR3 is 15 residues. Germline loops: CDR1 SEHNR, CDR2 FQNEAQ (reference sequence). CDR3 DNA: TGTGCCAGCAGCGGGGCGGACCGTTGGTTCGCCGAGCAGTACTTC. This gives the protein CASSGADRWFAEQYF.

V usage is TRBV2 and J usage is TRBJ2-7, with TRBD1 as a possible D gene (6 bases). V lost 5 bases and J lost 3, with 17 bases in between. The germline V gene encodes CDR1 SNHLY and CDR2 FYNNEI. CDR3 size: 15 residues. CDR3 in DNA: TGTGCCAGCAGTAAAGACAGGTCACGAAACTACGAGCAGTACTTC. As protein: CASSKDRSRNYEQYF.